This note documents a single T cell receptor (beta chain) sequence. The sample originates from a study of patients and donors after allogeneic stem cell transplantation. The CDR3 loop spans 18 amino acids. Trimming removed 1 base from V and 4 bases from J; junction bases left unmatched: 13. Germline CDR1 SGHTA, CDR2 FQGNSA. TCRdb re-called the RT-PCR reads through MiXCR, storing one row per CDR3 protein. Here the sample spans around 150,000 distinct CDR3 sequences, about two fifths being singletons. The receptor comes from a human donor who was either an allogeneic HSCT recipient or a stem cell or donor lymphocyte infusion donor (not recorded which). It is not recorded whose cells these are; they may come from a transplant donor. The chain carries TRBV7-2 and TRBJ1-1; TRBD1 aligns across 9 bases. Material for sequencing was blood, either unsorted or a sorted T cell fraction (not recorded which). CDR3 loop: CASSLVTGTGYWGTEAFF. Written as DNA, the CDR3 is TGTGCCAGCAGCTTAGTCACGGGGACAGGGTATTGGGGCACTGAAGCTTTCTTT.